The 2 T cell receptor beta chains reported below all come from one sample, sequenced in a study of CD8+ T cells in alopecia areata. As for treatment: oral pan-JAK inhibitor, 5-10 mg twice daily. As the sequencing template, cDNA was produced by extracting RNA and reverse transcribing it. Here immunoSEQ multiplex PCR was the method, and the copy in TCRdb shows in-frame clones only, minus some. This table holds around 160,000 clones, roughly 60% found once. The material sequenced was CD4+ T cells sorted from blood, taken at week 24, from a patient treated with tofacitinib. These receptors were collected from a human donor with alopecia areata.

This clone was seen more than once but under ten times. A read error may produce the germline difference seen at one junction end. V usage is TRBV27 and J usage is TRBJ2-5; tentative D call: TRBD1 (5 bases). The CDR3 is 12 residues long. From germline, CDR1 is MNHEY and CDR2 SMNVEV (reference sequence). CDR3 sequence reads: CASSPQAGPLNF. CDR3 nucleotide sequence: TGTGCCAGCAGTCCCCAAGCAGGGCCCCTGAACTTC.

The chain links TRBV30 to TRBJ1-2, with D maybe TRBD1 (5 bases). The CDR3 sequence is 14 residues long. The germline CDR1 and CDR2 sequences are GTSNPN and SVGIG (reference sequence). The germline V and J ends were trimmed by 1 base and 4 bases, with 13 bases remaining between them. DNA of the CDR3: TGTGCCTGGAGTGGTGAGGGGATCGGCTATGGCTACACCTTC. Protein sequence: CAWSGEGIGYGYTF.